This T cell receptor (beta chain) was recovered during a study of preoperative IRX-2 immunotherapy in early breast cancer. TCRdb's copy holds only in-frame clones and misses some; the assay was immunoSEQ multiplex PCR. The sample shows roughly 45,000 clones, approximately 94% of them seen only once. As to treatment: preoperative locoregional IRX-2 cytokine immunotherapy. Patients received preoperative, locoregional IRX-2 cytokine immunotherapy in a phase Ib study. The CDR3 spans 15 residues. Trimming left V 6 bases short and J 0 bases short, with 16 bases between. The germline V gene has CDR1 SGHDT and CDR2 YYEEEE.

The sample here was tumor tissue, taken after IRX-2 immunotherapy. The sequence came from a human donor with breast cancer. The V and J genes are TRBV5-6 and TRBJ2-7; tentative D call: TRBD1 (6 bases). CDR3 in amino acids: CASNLNRDNSYEQYF. The CDR3 region has the DNA TGTGCCAGCAACCTCAACCGGGACAACTCCTACGAGCAGTACTTC.